The 24 T cell receptor beta chains presented below share a single source sample, sequenced in a study of blood T cell repertoires in COVID-19. TCRdb keeps only in-frame clones here, not all; method: immunoSEQ multiplex PCR. This sample yields approximately 170,000 clones, of which approximately 90% are seen a single time; about 1.9% belongs to the top ten. Sequenced: peripheral blood. The receptors originated from a man between 18 and 29 years old who had recovered from COVID-19.

This clone was seen a few times. This chain joins TRBV3-1 (or the pseudogene TRBV3-2) and TRBJ2-2, with 7 bases matching TRBD1. The V and J ends lost 7 bases and 6 bases, in that order; junction bases with no gene match: 11. From germline, CDR1 is LGHDT and CDR2 YNNKEL (reference sequence). The CDR3 has 15 residues. Here the CDR3 reads CASNSGTGVAGELFF. CDR3 DNA sequence: TGTGCCAGCAACTCCGGAACAGGGGTGGCCGGGGAGCTGTTTTTT.

The genes are TRBV27 and TRBJ1-6, with D uncertain. The CDR3 extends over 15 amino acids. V dropped 4 bases and J dropped 5 bases, with 12 bases sitting between them. Germline V gene lookup returns CDR1 MNHEY and CDR2 SMNVEV (reference sequence). CDR3 amino acids: CASSSTGFDNSPLHF. CDR3 nucleotides: TGTGCCAGCAGTTCGACGGGATTCGATAATTCACCCCTCCACTTT.

The genes are TRBV14 and TRBJ1-1; D gene uncertain. CDR1 and CDR2 from the germline V gene are SGHDN and FVKESK. This CDR3 region has 13 residues. The V end was cut by 4 bases, the J end by 4 bases, with 10 bases between. CDR3 sequence reads: CASSPDMGTEAFF. The CDR3, as DNA: TGTGCCAGCAGCCCTGACATGGGCACTGAAGCTTTCTTT.

The chain carries TRBV19 and TRBJ2-7; TRBD1 matches at 9 bases. Germline assignment: CDR1 LNHDA and CDR2 SQIVND (reference sequence). The CDR3 has 17 amino acids. V lost 8 bases and J lost 6; bases outside the gene matches: 20. The CDR3 coding sequence is TGTGCCAGTGGGCCATTGATAGGTAGGGACAGGGTTCGCGAGCAGTACTTC. Translation gives CASGPLIGRDRVREQYF.

The rearrangement joins TRBV19 to TRBJ2-1; no firm D call. Germline assignment: CDR1 LNHDA and CDR2 SQIVND (reference sequence). The CDR3 extends over 13 amino acids. Between the trimmed V and J ends, which lost 7 bases and 6 bases, there was a span of 13 bases. The CDR3 nucleotides read TGTGCCAGTACCGGGTCGCTCCCCAATGAGCAGTTCTTC. Translating it yields CASTGSLPNEQFF.

The chain has TRBV3-1 (or the pseudogene TRBV3-2) and TRBJ2-1; 9 bases line up with TRBD2. CDR1 is LGHDT and CDR2 is YNNKEL in the germline V gene (reference sequence). The CDR3 totals 16 residues. Losses at the gene ends were 1 base for V and 2 bases for J; bases not matched to a gene: 3. The CDR3: CASSQVSSGAYNEQFF. The CDR3 coding sequence is TGTGCCAGCAGCCAAGTGTCTAGCGGGGCCTACAATGAGCAGTTCTTC.

CDR3 DNA sequence: TGCGCCAGTTCGGACAGGGGGCTCTACGAGCAGTACTTC. The encoded protein is CASSDRGLYEQYF. The chain joins TRBV10-1 to TRBJ2-7; 11 bases map to TRBD1. Germline CDR1 reads WNHNN; CDR2 reads SYGVQD (reference sequence). The CDR3 has 13 residues. V trimming: 9 bases; J trimming: 3 bases; junction bases outside the gene matches: 4.

The rearrangement joins TRBV4-1 to TRBJ2-7; 7 nucleotides align to TRBD2. Looked up from germline, CDR1 is MGHRA and CDR2 is YSYEKL. The trim removed 4 bases at V and 3 bases at J, leaving 12 bases unmatched. The CDR3 is 16 residues long. Here the CDR3 reads CASSLHTGLLDYEQYF. The CDR3 nucleotides are TGCGCCAGCAGCCTTCATACGGGACTACTTGACTACGAGCAGTACTTC.

This sequence joins TRBV21-1 and TRBJ1-2; the table assigns TRBD1, which was not confirmed against the DNA. TRBV21-1 is annotated as a pseudogene. This CDR3 is built from 15 residues. CDR3 region: CASGVAGPIVYGYTF. CDR3 nucleotides: TGTGCCAGCGGGGTCGCAGGGCCGATTGTCTATGGCTACACCTTC.

A few counts support this clone. This rearrangement joins TRBV5-4 to TRBJ1-2; no clear D. Deletions cut 2 bases from V and 2 bases from J, with 4 bases between. Per the germline V gene, CDR1 is SGHNT and CDR2 is YYREEE (reference sequence). The CDR3 totals 12 residues. CDR3 nucleotide sequence: TGTGCCAGCAGCTTCCCGAACTATGGCTACACCTTC. This gives the protein CASSFPNYGYTF.

The chain is built from TRBV27 and TRBJ2-2; TRBD2 matches 8 bases. CDR3 length: 13 residues. With 4 bases clipped from V and 9 bases from J, the junction kept 4 bases outside the gene matches. The germline CDR1 and CDR2 sequences are MNHEY and SMNVEV (reference sequence). The CDR3 sequence is CASSSGRAWELFF. The CDR3 nucleotides are TGTGCCAGCAGTTCCGGGAGGGCCTGGGAGCTGTTTTTT.

In DNA, the CDR3 is TGTGCCAGCAGTGTAGGTTCGGGTGAGCAGTTCTTC. The encoded protein is CASSVGSGEQFF. The chain joins TRBV25-1 to TRBJ2-1; no definite D call. The V end was cut by 4 bases, the J end by 9 bases, with 10 bases between. Germline CDR1 MGHDK, CDR2 SYGVNS. This CDR3 has 12 amino acids.

The genes are TRBV18 and TRBJ2-5, with 11 bases matching TRBD1. Trimming took 3 bases from V and 1 from J; bases not matched to a gene: 4. The length of the CDR3 is 16 residues. Germline values: CDR1 KGHSH, CDR2 LQKENI. Written as DNA, the CDR3 is TGTGCCAGCTCACCCCCCGGGACAGGGGGCCAAGAGACCCAGTACTTC. This translates into CASSPPGTGGQETQYF. The variable domain in full, with the rest retrieved from reference TRBV18 and TRBJ2-5, is NAGVMQNPRHLVRRRGQEARLRCSPMKGHSHVYWYRQLPEEGLKFMVYLQKENIIDESGMPKERFSAEFPKEGPSILRIQQVVRGDSAAYFCASSPPGTGGQETQYFGPGTRLLVL.

The chain combines TRBV27 with TRBJ2-7; possibly TRBD2 for D (6 bases). V was clipped by 5 bases and J by 1 base, with 12 bases between them. Germline CDR1 MNHEY, CDR2 SMNVEV (reference sequence). The CDR3 runs to 14 residues. For the CDR3, the DNA is TGTGCCAGCAGTCATAGCGGACCGTCCTACGAGCAGTACTTC. Amino acid sequence: CASSHSGPSYEQYF.

The genes are TRBV10-3 and TRBJ2-2; 9 bases align to TRBD1. Trimming at V came to 4 bases and at J to 4 bases, leaving 7 bases not matched to a gene. The CDR3 spans 16 residues. From germline, CDR1 is ENHRY and CDR2 SYGVKD. This chain's CDR3 is CAISALDRGGTGELFF. The CDR3 DNA is TGTGCCATCAGTGCCCTGGACAGGGGTGGCACCGGGGAGCTGTTTTTT.

In this sample, this clone turned up once. V usage is TRBV6-5 and J usage is TRBJ2-3; 7 bases line up with TRBD1. The CDR3 runs 14 residues. In germline, CDR1 is MNHEY, CDR2 SVGAGI. The trim removed 2 bases at V and 4 bases at J, leaving 3 bases unmatched. CDR3 bases: TGTGCCAGCAGTTACCCCGGACAGGCAGATACGCAGTATTTT. This encodes CASSYPGQADTQYF.

The chain is built from TRBV28 and TRBJ2-7; D is uncertain. V lost 6 bases to trimming and J lost 2 bases, with 20 bases between them. The CDR3 runs to 16 residues. Per germline, CDR1 MDHEN and CDR2 SYDVKM. The CDR3 sequence is CASSPQDLGGTYEQYF. The CDR3 DNA follows: TGTGCCAGCAGCCCACAAGACCTCGGCGGCACCTACGAGCAGTACTTC. Combining the CDR3 with reference TRBV28 and TRBJ2-7 gives the whole variable domain DVKVTQSSRYLVKRTGEKVFLECVQDMDHENMFWYRQDPGLGLRLIYFSYDVKMKEKGDIPEGYSVSREKKERFSLILESASTNQTSMYLCASSPQDLGGTYEQYFGPGTRLTVT.

The chain carries TRBV7-9 and TRBJ2-7, with TRBD1 identical over 10 bases. The CDR3 is made up of 14 amino acids. The J segment lost 9 bases and the V segment lost 4 bases, leaving 9 bases of the junction unmatched. Per the germline V gene, CDR1 is SEHNR and CDR2 is FQNEAQ (reference sequence). CDR3 DNA: TGTGCCAGCAGCTCCCGGGACAGGGGCCTCGGGCAGTACTTC. The encoded protein is CASSSRDRGLGQYF.

The chain employs TRBV9 and TRBJ1-5; 8 bases map to TRBD1. This CDR3 region has 15 residues. Germline CDR1 and CDR2: SGDLS and YYNGEE. V was clipped by 5 bases and J by 3 bases; unmatched bases: 7. The CDR3 spells CASSAQGGLNQPQHF. DNA for the CDR3: TGTGCCAGCAGTGCACAGGGGGGCCTCAATCAGCCCCAGCATTTT.

The chain joins TRBV5-3 to TRBJ1-2; tentatively, D is TRBD1 (6 bases). TRBV5-3 is an ORF for which the function is uncertain. The ends were cut back, 4 bases at V and 0 bases at J, with 7 bases in the middle. The CDR3 contains 13 residues. As DNA, the CDR3 is TGTGCCAGAAGCCGACAGGCTAACTATGGCTACACCTTC. Its protein product is CARSRQANYGYTF.

V gene TRBV4-3 combines with J gene TRBJ2-5, with D uncertain. The V end lost 3 bases, the J end lost 4 bases, and 9 bases lay between the germline ends. The CDR3 spans 13 residues. Germline CDR1 LGHNA, CDR2 YSLEER. CDR3 in DNA: TGCGCCAGCAGCCAGACACTGGGAGAGACCCAGTACTTC. Protein sequence: CASSQTLGETQYF.

The V gene is TRBV7-9, the J gene TRBJ1-4, with unresolved D. Per the germline V gene, CDR1 is SEHNR and CDR2 is FQNEAQ (reference sequence). The CDR3 is 15 amino acids. V was shortened by 5 bases and J by 3 bases, with 13 bases between the two germline ends. In DNA form, the CDR3 reads TGTGCCAGCAGCGGCGGGTCCTCACCTAATGAAAAACTGTTTTTT. Protein product: CASSGGSSPNEKLFF. Together with reference TRBV7-9 and TRBJ1-4, the CDR3 gives the full variable domain: DTGVSQNPRHKITKRGQNVTFRCDPISEHNRLYWYRQTLGQGPEFLTYFQNEAQLEKSRLLSDRFSAERPKGSFSTLEIQRTEQGDSAMYLCASSGGSSPNEKLFFGSGTQLSVL.

The genes are TRBV6-6 and TRBJ2-1; D possibly corresponds to TRBD1 (6 bases). Trimming took off 5 bases at V and 4 bases at J, with 12 bases between the two ends. Germline V lookup: CDR1 MNHNY, CDR2 SVGAGI (reference sequence). The CDR3 contains 14 residues. This chain's CDR3 is CASSSRQEYNEQFF. The CDR3 coding sequence is TGTGCCAGCAGTAGCAGACAGGAGTACAATGAGCAGTTCTTC.

The rearrangement links TRBV19 to TRBJ2-3; the match to TRBD2 covers 8 bases. Germline V gives CDR1 LNHDA, CDR2 SQIVND (reference sequence). The CDR3 has 14 residues. V was clipped by 4 bases and J by 0 bases; unmatched bases: 0. CDR3 nucleotide sequence: TGTGCCAGTAGTACTAGCGGGAGCACAGATACGCAGTATTTT. The encoded protein is CASSTSGSTDTQYF.